Listed below are T cell receptor beta chains from one sample, sequenced in a study of blood T cell repertoires in COVID-19. Profiling relied on immunoSEQ multiplex PCR, and the TCRdb table lists in-frame clones only, not all of them. The data hold about 120,000 clones, with around nine tenths observed a single time. Sequencing used peripheral blood. These receptors all stem from a human donor with active COVID-19. The donor label of this sample is uncertain. Both conserved end residues are part of each CDR3. The order of the fields is D gene, J gene, V gene, clone size, CDR3 protein, CDR3 DNA. The D gene is left open where the match is weak. Size values are once, few and many counts, or a class for expanded clones, and some rows have none.

TRBD2,TRBJ2-3,TRBV5-1,.,CASSSNSGGARDTQYF,TGCGCCAGCAGCTCGAATAGCGGGGGGGCCAGAGATACGCAGTATTTT
TRBD2,TRBJ2-1,TRBV6-2/TRBV6-3,.,CASSYSDASGGNNEQFF,TGTGCCAGCAGTTATTCCGACGCTAGCGGGGGGAACAATGAGCAGTTCTTC
TRBD1,TRBJ1-1,TRBV27,.,CASSLGRGRVTEAFF,TGTGCCAGCAGTTTAGGCAGGGGGCGCGTCACTGAAGCTTTCTTT
.,TRBJ2-1,TRBV6-5,.,CASVIPLWPNEQFF,TGTGCCAGCGTGATCCCTCTGTGGCCCAATGAGCAGTTCTTC
.,TRBJ2-1,TRBV6-5,.,CASSYSPGEQFF,TGTGCCAGCAGTTACTCGCCGGGGGAGCAGTTCTTC
.,TRBJ2-7,TRBV5-1,.,CASSLWGDGQGVGEQYF,TGCGCCAGCAGCTTGTGGGGCGACGGCCAGGGTGTAGGGGAGCAGTACTTC
.,TRBJ2-2,TRBV2,many,CASTGSNTGELFF,TGTGCCAGCACGGGGTCGAACACCGGGGAGCTGTTTTTT
.,TRBJ1-2,TRBV7-2,.,CASSLGGVSNYGYTF,TGTGCCAGCAGCTTAGGCGGGGTATCTAACTATGGCTACACCTTC
.,TRBJ2-5,TRBV9,.,CASSVGGLRRETQYF,TGTGCCAGCAGCGTAGGGGGGCTCCGGAGGGAGACCCAGTACTTC
TRBD2,TRBJ2-7,TRBV6-5,.,CASSPSGGGYEQYF,TGTGCCAGCAGTCCCTCTGGCGGGGGTTACGAGCAGTACTTC
.,TRBJ1-1,TRBV7-2,.,CASSPVSRVNTEAFF,TGTGCCAGCAGCCCCGTCTCCAGGGTGAACACTGAAGCTTTCTTT
.,TRBJ1-5,TRBV19,.,CASSIGQGSNQPQHF,TGTGCCAGTAGTATTGGGCAGGGGAGCAATCAGCCCCAGCATTTT
.,TRBJ2-7,TRBV11-3,.,CASSFGELGAYEQYF,TGTGCCAGCAGCTTTGGGGAATTGGGAGCCTACGAGCAGTACTTC
.,TRBJ1-2,TRBV30,.,CAWRPRGGDIYGYTF,TGTGCCTGGAGGCCCCGGGGAGGGGACATTTATGGCTACACCTTC
.,TRBJ1-3,TRBV3-1/TRBV3-2,.,CASSPRASGNTIYF,TGTGCCAGCAGCCCGAGGGCCTCTGGAAACACCATATATTTT
TRBD1,TRBJ2-1,TRBV24-1,.,CATGGQSPDEQFF,TGTGCCACCGGGGGACAGTCCCCGGATGAGCAGTTCTTC
TRBD2,TRBJ2-3,TRBV7-9,.,CASSKTSGGAADTQYF,TGTGCCAGCAGCAAGACTAGCGGGGGGGCCGCAGATACGCAGTATTTT
TRBD1,TRBJ1-5,TRBV5-6,.,CASSPRTGHDSNQPQHF,TGTGCCAGCAGCCCTCGGACAGGCCACGATAGCAATCAGCCCCAGCATTTT
.,TRBJ1-2,TRBV7-2,.,CASSPDRGYGYTF,TGTGCCAGCAGCCCGGACAGAGGCTATGGCTACACCTTC
.,TRBJ2-7,TRBV6-6,once,CASRQDSSRIKFEQYF,TGTGCCAGCAGGCAAGACAGCTCAAGGATTAAGTTCGAGCAGTACTTC
.,TRBJ2-7,TRBV6-2/TRBV6-3,.,CASSLLPPLTGQNYEQYF,TGTGCCAGCAGCCTATTACCCCCCCTCACCGGACAGAACTACGAGCAGTACTTC
TRBD2,TRBJ2-3,TRBV9,.,CASARLAGSTDTQYF,TGTGCCAGCGCGCGACTAGCGGGCTCAACAGATACGCAGTATTTT
TRBD1,TRBJ2-5,TRBV18,.,CASSPPGRGRETQYF,TGTGCCAGCTCACCACCCGGCAGGGGGAGAGAGACCCAGTACTTC
.,TRBJ2-1,TRBV5-6,once,CASSLADNEQFF,TGTGCCAGCAGCTTGGCCGACAATGAGCAGTTCTTC
.,TRBJ1-5,TRBV10-1,.,CASSEGRGQPQHF,TGCGCCAGCAGTGAGGGGAGAGGGCAGCCCCAGCATTTT
TRBD1,TRBJ1-2,TRBV5-6,.,CASSLEAGGLGYGYTF,TGTGCCAGCAGCTTGGAGGCAGGGGGCCTGGGATATGGCTACACCTTC
TRBD2,TRBJ2-3,TRBV27,.,CASSSNLAGGLTDTQYF,TGTGCCAGCAGTTCCAACCTAGCGGGGGGGCTCACAGATACGCAGTATTTT
.,TRBJ1-5,TRBV2,.,CASSETGFNQPQHF,TGTGCCAGCAGTGAAACGGGGTTCAATCAGCCCCAGCATTTT
TRBD2,TRBJ2-4,TRBV7-6,.,CASSLGSGGINIQYF,TGTGCCAGCAGCTTAGGGTCGGGGGGGATAAACATTCAGTACTTC
.,TRBJ2-3,TRBV4-2,.,CASSQALAGRGGDTQYF,TGTGCCAGCAGCCAAGCGCTCGCGGGGCGGGGAGGAGATACGCAGTATTTT
TRBD1,TRBJ1-2,TRBV19,.,CAGSAGGSGGYTF,TGTGCCGGATCGGCAGGGGGTTCCGGAGGCTACACCTTC